The 4 T cell receptor beta chains presented below share a single source sample, sequenced in a study of radiation and T cells in renal cell carcinoma. Measured with immunoSEQ multiplex PCR; TCRdb has only the in-frame clones, and not every one. This sample has fewer than 80,000 clones, with less than 90% found just once. Time point of the sample: blood 4 weeks post-SBRT, at nephrectomy. Treatment indicated: 15 Gy SBRT to primary tumor, nephrectomy 4 weeks later. Source: blood, taken from a patient whose treatment included radiotherapy and nephrectomy. The receptors shown here come from a woman aged 55 to 70 with renal cell carcinoma.

The V gene is TRBV10-3, the J gene TRBJ2-7; D is unclear. V was pared by 3 bases and J by 6 bases, with 18 bases between. The germline gives CDR1 ENHRY, CDR2 SYGVKD. This CDR3 spans 15 amino acids. CDR3 in DNA: TGTGCCATCAGTGACCCGGTCCTTACCCACCTCGAGCAGTACTTC. The encoded protein is CAISDPVLTHLEQYF.

The chain carries TRBV7-9 and TRBJ2-5; perhaps TRBD1 as D (6 bases). The V gene lost 5 bases and the J gene lost 3 bases, with 10 bases spanning the gap. The CDR3 runs 13 residues. CDR1 and CDR2 from the germline V gene are SEHNR and FQNEAQ (reference sequence). The CDR3 bases are TGTGCCAGCAGCCTGGACAGAGAAGAGACCCAGTACTTC. Its protein product is CASSLDREETQYF. The whole variable domain, remainder taken from reference TRBV7-9 and TRBJ2-5, is DTGVSQNPRHKITKRGQNVTFRCDPISEHNRLYWYRQTLGQGPEFLTYFQNEAQLEKSRLLSDRFSAERPKGSFSTLEIQRTEQGDSAMYLCASSLDREETQYFGPGTRLLVL.

The chain couples TRBV14 to TRBJ2-3; D uncertain. This CDR3 is 12 amino acids long. The germline V and J ends were trimmed by 0 bases and 8 bases, with 6 bases remaining between them. The V gene's germline CDR1 is SGHDN and CDR2 FVKESK. This CDR3 reads CASSQDRVTQYF. The CDR3 bases are TGTGCCAGCAGCCAAGATAGGGTTACGCAGTATTTT.

This sequence joins TRBV7-9 and TRBJ2-2, with TRBD1 matching over 8 bases. This CDR3 is built from 16 residues. CDR1 SEHNR and CDR2 FQNEAQ come from the germline V gene (reference sequence). V lost 5 bases to trimming and J lost 0 bases; unmatched junction nucleotides: 5. The CDR3 here is CASSPRGQANTGELFF. CDR3 coding DNA: TGTGCCAGCAGCCCCAGGGGACAGGCGAACACCGGGGAGCTGTTTTTT.